This T cell receptor beta chain was found in a study of T cell repertoires in cytomegalovirus infection. Study overall: Public TCR beta signatures indicated both CMV infection and matching HLA type.

TCRdb reprocessed the reads via MiXCR and lists one record per CDR3 protein. The top ten clones hold approximately 4.3% of a sample with roughly 200,000 distinct CDR3 sequences, nearly 9.5% of them seen once. Regarding the study as a whole: HLA-C-restricted CMV-specific TCR beta clonotypes prevailed in the ex vivo response.

As regards this clonotype: Its target is unknown.

The sequence derives from a human donor in good health (CMV status not recorded). Some clones in this sample may be carry-over from other donors' samples. The sequenced material came from PBMCs.

CDR3 loop: CSARDPGENYGYTF. CDR3 coding DNA: TGCAGTGCTAGAGATCCAGGGGAAAACTATGGCTACACCTTC. The chain carries TRBV20-1 and TRBJ1-2; a weak D match, TRBD1 (6 bases). Germline lookup yields CDR1 DFQATT and CDR2 SNEGSKA (reference sequence). V shed 0 bases and J shed 2 bases, with 10 bases lying between them. The CDR3 is 14 amino acids.